Listed below are T cell receptor beta chains from one sample, sequenced in a study of cytomegalovirus exposure and HLA in healthy donors. Clones were sequenced by immunoSEQ multiplex PCR, and TCRdb holds only the in-frame ones, with some missing. This sample has 150,000 to 200,000 clones, with roughly 85% found just once. Sample: PBMCs. These receptors were obtained from a man aged 35 to 55 in good health and CMV-seropositive. Both conserved end residues are part of each CDR3. D genes are given only for firm matches. Clone size is stated in some rows and not others, as once, few, many or a class when expanded.

TRBD1 | NA | TRBJ2-1 | TRBV5-1 | CASSRQGAENEQFF | TGCGCCAGCAGCCGACAGGGGGCAGAAAATGAGCAGTTCTTC
NA | NA | TRBJ2-7 | TRBV4-2 | CASSQEWLAFDEQYF | TGTGCCAGCAGCCAAGAGTGGCTAGCGTTCGACGAGCAGTACTTC
TRBD1 | few | TRBJ1-2 | TRBV19 | CASRPTGQGYTF | TGTGCCAGTAGACCGACAGGGCAAGGCTACACCTTC
TRBD1 | NA | TRBJ2-5 | TRBV5-1 | CASSWGQGGEETQYF | TGCGCCAGCAGCTGGGGACAGGGCGGGGAAGAGACCCAGTACTTC
NA | NA | TRBJ2-1 | TRBV6-1 | CASSENWRGRGEQFF | TGTGCCAGCAGTGAAAATTGGAGGGGGCGGGGAGAGCAGTTCTTC
TRBD1 | NA | TRBJ1-5 | TRBV6-5 | CASSRDRAGNQPQHF | TGTGCCAGCAGTCGGGACAGGGCAGGCAATCAGCCCCAGCATTTT
NA | once | TRBJ1-2 | TRBV5-1 | CASSLGQGSGYGYTF | TGCGCCAGCAGCTTGGGCCAGGGTTCAGGCTATGGCTACACCTTC
TRBD1 | NA | TRBJ2-2 | TRBV2 | CASSGQGWTGELFF | TGTGCCAGCAGCGGACAGGGTTGGACCGGGGAGCTGTTTTTT
NA | NA | TRBJ1-1 | TRBV19 | CASTMSGGYTEAFF | TGTGCCAGTACCATGAGTGGGGGCTACACTGAAGCTTTCTTT
NA | NA | TRBJ2-1 | TRBV28 | CASSLGSPREFF | TGTGCCAGCAGTTTAGGTAGCCCCCGCGAGTTCTTC
TRBD2 | NA | TRBJ2-7 | TRBV13 | CASRIAGEWYEQYF | TGTGCCAGCCGTATAGCGGGAGAGTGGTACGAGCAGTACTTC
NA | once | TRBJ2-7 | TRBV27 | CASSFQRDIYYEQYF | TGTGCCAGCAGTTTTCAGAGGGATATCTACTACGAGCAGTACTTC
TRBD2 | once | TRBJ2-3 | TRBV19 | CASTIGLAGGTDTQYF | TGTGCCAGTACCATCGGACTAGCGGGAGGCACAGATACGCAGTATTTT
TRBD1 | NA | TRBJ2-7 | TRBV10-1 | CASSGGTGGDEQYF | TGCGCCAGCAGTGGCGGGACAGGGGGCGACGAGCAGTACTTC
NA | NA | TRBJ2-5 | TRBV5-1 | CASSFRGIQETQYF | TGCGCCAGCAGCTTCAGGGGTATTCAAGAGACCCAGTACTTC
TRBD2 | NA | TRBJ2-2 | TRBV6-1 | CASSEARAGVWTGELFF | TGTGCCAGCAGTGAAGCGCGAGCGGGAGTGTGGACCGGGGAGCTGTTTTTT
TRBD2 | NA | TRBJ2-3 | TRBV9 | CASSERGSTDTQYF | TGTGCCAGCAGCGAGCGGGGGAGCACAGATACGCAGTATTTT
TRBD2 | NA | TRBJ2-1 | TRBV7-9 | CASSFLAGGMSYNEQFF | TGTGCCAGCAGCTTCCTAGCGGGAGGAATGTCCTACAATGAGCAGTTCTTC
NA | few | TRBJ1-5 | TRBV10-2 | CASSYPSQPQHF | TGTGCCAGCAGTTACCCCAGTCAGCCCCAGCATTTT
TRBD1 | NA | TRBJ2-4 | TRBV6-6 | CASSFDRGLAKNSQYF | TGTGCCAGCAGCTTCGACAGGGGGCTAGCCAAAAACAGTCAGTACTTC
NA | NA | TRBJ1-4 | TRBV10-3 | CAISEVAGGEKLFF | TGTGCCATCAGTGAGGTCGCGGGAGGGGAAAAACTGTTTTTT
TRBD1 | NA | TRBJ2-1 | TRBV5-4 | CASSLAGVGGSHEQFF | TGTGCCAGCAGCTTGGCCGGGGTAGGGGGCAGCCATGAGCAGTTCTTC
TRBD2 | NA | TRBJ2-1 | TRBV19 | CASSRRPLAVEGNEQFF | TGTGCCAGTAGTCGACGTCCCCTAGCGGTGGAAGGGAATGAGCAGTTCTTC
TRBD2 | NA | TRBJ2-3 | TRBV2 | CASRGTSGSADTQYF | TGTGCCAGCAGGGGGACTAGCGGGAGTGCAGATACGCAGTATTTT
NA | NA | TRBJ2-5 | TRBV7-2 | CASSFGRESRETQYF | TGTGCCAGCAGCTTTGGACGGGAGAGTAGGGAGACCCAGTACTTC
TRBD2 | NA | TRBJ2-3 | TRBV6-5 | CASSYSLAGGEDTQYF | TGTGCCAGCAGTTACTCCCTAGCGGGAGGTGAGGATACGCAGTATTTT
NA | NA | TRBJ1-2 | TRBV5-1 | CASSLGDTGSGYTF | TGCGCCAGCAGCTTGGGGGACACCGGCTCGGGCTACACCTTC
TRBD1 | once | TRBJ2-7 | TRBV19 | CASSLGQGAHEQYF | TGTGCCAGTAGTTTAGGACAGGGGGCTCACGAGCAGTACTTC
TRBD1 | NA | TRBJ2-7 | TRBV9 | CASSQGVGYYEQYF | TGTGCCAGCAGCCAGGGGGTGGGATACTACGAGCAGTACTTC
NA | NA | TRBJ1-2 | TRBV18 | CASSPREGHDYGYTF | TGTGCCAGCTCACCACGGGAGGGGCATGACTATGGCTACACCTTC
NA | once | TRBJ1-1 | TRBV19 | CASSYRVNTEAFF | TGTGCCAGTAGTTACAGGGTAAACACTGAAGCTTTCTTT
NA | NA | TRBJ1-2 | TRBV27 | CASSLRRNNYGYTF | TGTGCCAGCAGTTTACGCAGAAATAACTATGGCTACACCTTC
TRBD2 | NA | TRBJ2-7 | TRBV14 | CASSRDYYYEQYF | TGTGCCAGCAGCCGGGACTACTACTACGAGCAGTACTTC
NA | NA | TRBJ2-1 | TRBV9 | CASSVEEMSYAEQFF | TGTGCCAGCAGCGTAGAGGAGATGAGCTACGCCGAGCAGTTCTTC
NA | NA | TRBJ1-1 | TRBV25-1 | CASSVWAGGAAFF | TGTGCCAGCAGTGTATGGGCAGGTGGGGCAGCTTTCTTT
TRBD2 | NA | TRBJ2-1 | TRBV28 | CASHTSGREAEQFF | TGTGCCAGTCATACTAGCGGGAGGGAGGCTGAGCAGTTCTTC
TRBD1 | NA | TRBJ2-5 | TRBV29-1 | CSVEDPTGYQETQYF | TGCAGCGTTGAAGACCCGACAGGGTACCAAGAGACCCAGTACTTC
NA | once | TRBJ2-5 | TRBV6-5 | CASRPLPGETQYF | TGTGCCAGCAGACCTCTCCCAGGGGAGACCCAGTACTTC
NA | NA | TRBJ2-5 | TRBV7-2 | CASSLEARETQYF | TGTGCCAGCAGCCTAGAGGCTAGAGAGACCCAGTACTTC
TRBD2 | NA | TRBJ2-3 | TRBV4-1 | CASSQDLLAGVGDTQYF | TGCGCCAGCAGCCAAGATCTCCTAGCGGGAGTAGGGGATACGCAGTATTTT
NA | NA | TRBJ2-2 | TRBV5-1 | CASSLGAWRTGELFF | TGCGCCAGCAGCTTGGGGGCGTGGCGCACCGGGGAGCTGTTTTTT
TRBD1 | once | TRBJ1-1 | TRBV5-1 | CASSYSGGAGTEAFF | TGCGCCAGCAGCTATTCAGGGGGCGCGGGCACTGAAGCTTTCTTT
TRBD2 | NA | TRBJ2-7 | TRBV7-2 | CASSFASGRAGEQYF | TGTGCCAGCAGCTTCGCTAGCGGGAGGGCCGGGGAGCAGTACTTC
NA | NA | TRBJ1-5 | TRBV19 | CASSIDPQIYSNQPQHF | TGTGCCAGTAGTATAGATCCACAAATTTATAGCAATCAGCCCCAGCATTTT
TRBD2 | NA | TRBJ2-7 | TRBV15 | CATSSPGTSTYEQYF | TGTGCCACCAGCAGCCCCGGGACTAGTACCTACGAGCAGTACTTC
NA | NA | TRBJ2-3 | TRBV6-5 | CASSYGLWDTQYF | TGTGCCAGCAGTTACGGGCTCTGGGATACGCAGTATTTT
NA | NA | TRBJ2-3 | TRBV28 | CASRSASDTQYF | TGTGCCAGCCGCAGCGCCTCAGATACGCAGTATTTT
NA | once | TRBJ2-7 | TRBV6-1 | CASSVRTGRDEQYF | TGTGCCAGCAGTGTTAGAACAGGGCGAGACGAGCAGTACTTC
TRBD1 | NA | TRBJ2-7 | TRBV7-9 | CASSSDRGYEQYF | TGTGCCAGCAGCTCGGACAGGGGTTACGAGCAGTACTTC
NA | NA | TRBJ2-2 | TRBV28 | CASSSPGSVFLELFF | TGTGCCAGCAGTTCTCCGGGATCCGTGTTTTTGGAGCTGTTTTTT
TRBD1 | NA | TRBJ2-1 | TRBV10-2 | CASSGQGAINEQFF | TGCGCCAGCAGTGGACAGGGGGCGATCAATGAGCAGTTCTTC